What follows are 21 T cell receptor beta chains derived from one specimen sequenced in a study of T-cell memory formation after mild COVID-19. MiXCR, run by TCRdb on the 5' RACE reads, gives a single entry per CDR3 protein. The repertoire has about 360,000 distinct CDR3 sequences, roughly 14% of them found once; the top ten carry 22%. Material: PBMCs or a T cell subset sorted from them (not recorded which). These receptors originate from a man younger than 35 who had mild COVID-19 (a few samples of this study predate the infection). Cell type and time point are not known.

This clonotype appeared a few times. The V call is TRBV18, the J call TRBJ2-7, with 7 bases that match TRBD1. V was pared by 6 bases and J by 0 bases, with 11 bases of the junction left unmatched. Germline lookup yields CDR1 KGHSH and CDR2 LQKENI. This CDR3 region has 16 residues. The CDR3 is CASSPEGWTGSYEQYF. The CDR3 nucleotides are TGTGCCAGCTCCCCTGAGGGGTGGACAGGCTCCTACGAGCAGTACTTC.

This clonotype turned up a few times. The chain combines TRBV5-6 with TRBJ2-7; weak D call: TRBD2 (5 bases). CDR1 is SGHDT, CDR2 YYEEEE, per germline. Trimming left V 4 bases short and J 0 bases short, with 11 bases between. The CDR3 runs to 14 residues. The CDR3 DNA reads TGTGCCAGCAGCGGCGGACTGTTCTCCTACGAGCAGTACTTC. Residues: CASSGGLFSYEQYF. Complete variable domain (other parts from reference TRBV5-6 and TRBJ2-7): DAGVTQSPTHLIKTRGQQVTLRCSPKSGHDTVSWYQQALGQGPQFIFQYYEEEERQRGNFPDRFSGHQFPNYSSELNVNALLLGDSALYLCASSGGLFSYEQYFGPGTRLTVT.

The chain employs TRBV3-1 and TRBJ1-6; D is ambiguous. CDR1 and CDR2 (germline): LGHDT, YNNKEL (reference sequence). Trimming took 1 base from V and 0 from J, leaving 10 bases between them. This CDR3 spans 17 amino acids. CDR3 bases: TGTGCCAGCAGCCAAGTTCGTCTGAGCTCCTATAATTCACCCCTCCACTTT. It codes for CASSQVRLSSYNSPLHF.

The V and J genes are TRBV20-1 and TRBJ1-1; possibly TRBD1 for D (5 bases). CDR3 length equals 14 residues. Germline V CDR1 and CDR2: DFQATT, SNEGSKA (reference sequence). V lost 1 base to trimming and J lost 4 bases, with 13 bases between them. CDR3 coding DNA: TGCAGTGCTAGAGGAGTACAGGAAGTCACTGAAGCTTTCTTT. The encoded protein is CSARGVQEVTEAFF.

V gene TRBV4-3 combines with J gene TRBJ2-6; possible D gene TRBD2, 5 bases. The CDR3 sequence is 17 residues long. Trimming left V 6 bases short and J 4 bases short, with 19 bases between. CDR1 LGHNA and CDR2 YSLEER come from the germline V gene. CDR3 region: CASRDSHQLSGANVLTF. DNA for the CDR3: TGCGCCAGCAGGGACTCCCACCAACTGTCAGGGGCCAACGTCCTGACTTTC.

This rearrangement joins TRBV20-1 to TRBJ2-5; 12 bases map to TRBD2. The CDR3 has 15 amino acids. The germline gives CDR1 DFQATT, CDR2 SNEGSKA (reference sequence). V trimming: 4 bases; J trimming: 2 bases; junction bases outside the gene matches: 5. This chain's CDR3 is CSATTSGGTQETQYF. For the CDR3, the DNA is TGCAGTGCTACCACTAGCGGGGGGACACAAGAGACCCAGTACTTC.

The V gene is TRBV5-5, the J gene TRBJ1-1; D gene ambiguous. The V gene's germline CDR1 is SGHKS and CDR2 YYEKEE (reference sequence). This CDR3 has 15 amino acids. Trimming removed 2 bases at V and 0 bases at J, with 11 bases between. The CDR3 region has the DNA TGTGCCAGCAGCTTCAGCGGCAGCTTGAACACTGAAGCTTTCTTT. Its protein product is CASSFSGSLNTEAFF.

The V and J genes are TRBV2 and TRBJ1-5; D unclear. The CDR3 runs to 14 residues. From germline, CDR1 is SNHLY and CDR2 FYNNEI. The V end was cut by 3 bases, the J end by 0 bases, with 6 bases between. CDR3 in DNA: TGTGCCAGCAGTGAGACCACTAGCAATCAGCCCCAGCATTTT. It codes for CASSETTSNQPQHF.

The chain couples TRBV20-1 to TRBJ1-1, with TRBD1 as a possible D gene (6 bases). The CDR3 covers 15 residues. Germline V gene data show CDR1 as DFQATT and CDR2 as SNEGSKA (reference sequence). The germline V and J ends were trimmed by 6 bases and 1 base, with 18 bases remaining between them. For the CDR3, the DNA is TGCAGTGCCTCAGATGGTGGGACAAGGAACACTGAAGCTTTCTTT. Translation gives CSASDGGTRNTEAFF.

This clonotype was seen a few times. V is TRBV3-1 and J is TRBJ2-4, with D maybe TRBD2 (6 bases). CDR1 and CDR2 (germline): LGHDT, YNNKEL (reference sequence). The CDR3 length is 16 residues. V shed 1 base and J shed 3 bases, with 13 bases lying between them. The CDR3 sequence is CASSQAGVYGKNIQYF. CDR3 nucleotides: TGTGCCAGCAGCCAAGCGGGGGTATACGGCAAAAACATTCAGTACTTC.

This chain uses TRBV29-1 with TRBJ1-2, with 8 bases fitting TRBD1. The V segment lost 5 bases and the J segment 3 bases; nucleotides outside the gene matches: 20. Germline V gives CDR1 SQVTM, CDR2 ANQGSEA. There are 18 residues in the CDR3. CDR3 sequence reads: CSVSLWSGTGSSDYGYTF. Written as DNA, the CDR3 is TGCAGCGTTTCACTCTGGTCGGGGACAGGTTCGTCGGACTATGGCTACACCTTC.

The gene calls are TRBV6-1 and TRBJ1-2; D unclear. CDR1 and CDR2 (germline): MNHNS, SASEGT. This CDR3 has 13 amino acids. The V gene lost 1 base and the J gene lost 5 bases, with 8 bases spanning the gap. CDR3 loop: CASSEEVLYGYTF. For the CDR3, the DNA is TGTGCCAGCAGTGAAGAGGTACTTTATGGCTACACCTTC.

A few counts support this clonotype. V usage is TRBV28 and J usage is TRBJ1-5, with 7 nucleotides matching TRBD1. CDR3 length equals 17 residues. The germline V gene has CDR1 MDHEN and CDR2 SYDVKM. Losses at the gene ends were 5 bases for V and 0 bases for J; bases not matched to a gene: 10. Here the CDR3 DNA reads TGTGCCAGCAGTCCTCCCGACAGGGCATATAGCAATCAGCCCCAGCATTTT. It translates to CASSPPDRAYSNQPQHF.

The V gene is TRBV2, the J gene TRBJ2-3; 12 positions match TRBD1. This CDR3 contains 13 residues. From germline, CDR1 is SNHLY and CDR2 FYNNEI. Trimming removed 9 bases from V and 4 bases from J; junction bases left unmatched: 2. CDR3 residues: CARGDRGPDTQYF. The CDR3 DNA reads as TGTGCCAGAGGGGACAGGGGGCCAGATACGCAGTATTTT.

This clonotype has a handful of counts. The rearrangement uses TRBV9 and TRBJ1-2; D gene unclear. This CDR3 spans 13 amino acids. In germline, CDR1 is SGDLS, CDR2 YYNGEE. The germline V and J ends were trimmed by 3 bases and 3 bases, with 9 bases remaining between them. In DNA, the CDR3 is TGTGCCAGCAGCGACGACAATGACTATGGCTACACCTTC. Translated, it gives CASSDDNDYGYTF.

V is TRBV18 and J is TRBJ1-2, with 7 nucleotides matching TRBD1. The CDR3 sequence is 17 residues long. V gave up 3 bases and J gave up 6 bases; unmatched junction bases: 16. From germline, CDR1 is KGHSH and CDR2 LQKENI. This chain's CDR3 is CASSPRTGPFAANGYTF. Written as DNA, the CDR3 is TGTGCCAGCTCACCTCGGACAGGCCCCTTTGCGGCGAATGGCTACACCTTC.

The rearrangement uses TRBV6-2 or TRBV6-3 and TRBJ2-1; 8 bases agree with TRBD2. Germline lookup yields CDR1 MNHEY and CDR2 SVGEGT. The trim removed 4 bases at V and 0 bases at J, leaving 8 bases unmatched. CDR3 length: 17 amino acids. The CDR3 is CASSLSGGQGSYNEQFF. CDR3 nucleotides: TGTGCCAGCAGTTTATCGGGGGGGCAAGGCTCCTACAATGAGCAGTTCTTC.

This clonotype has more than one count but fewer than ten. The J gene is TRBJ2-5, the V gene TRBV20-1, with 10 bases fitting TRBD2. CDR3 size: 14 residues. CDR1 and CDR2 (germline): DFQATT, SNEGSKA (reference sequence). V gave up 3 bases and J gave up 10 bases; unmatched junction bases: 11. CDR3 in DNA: TGCAGTGCTAGTCAGGCTAGCGGGGGCCCGGACCAGTACTTC. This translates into CSASQASGGPDQYF.

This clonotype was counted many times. CDR3 protein: CASSSTSGGTDTQYF. Here the CDR3 DNA reads TGCGCCAGCAGCAGTACTAGCGGGGGCACAGATACGCAGTATTTT. The rearrangement links TRBV5-1 to TRBJ2-3; TRBD2 matches 10 bases. CDR1 SGHRS and CDR2 YFSETQ come from the germline V gene. J lost 1 base, V lost 4 bases, and 3 bases had no gene match. This CDR3 contains 15 residues.

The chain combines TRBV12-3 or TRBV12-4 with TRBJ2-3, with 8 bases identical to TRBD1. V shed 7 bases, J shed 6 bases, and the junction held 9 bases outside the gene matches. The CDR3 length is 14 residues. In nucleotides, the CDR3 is TGTGCCAGCACCTCCGGGACAGGAGGGGATACGCAGTATTTT. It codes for CASTSGTGGDTQYF.

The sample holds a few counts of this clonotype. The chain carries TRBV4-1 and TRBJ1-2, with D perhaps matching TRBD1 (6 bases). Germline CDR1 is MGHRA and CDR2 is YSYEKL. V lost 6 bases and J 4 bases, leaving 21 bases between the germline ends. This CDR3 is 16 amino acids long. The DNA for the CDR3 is TGCGCCAGCAGGGGGGCAGATCGAGACTCGGTCTATGGCTACACCTTC. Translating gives CASRGADRDSVYGYTF.